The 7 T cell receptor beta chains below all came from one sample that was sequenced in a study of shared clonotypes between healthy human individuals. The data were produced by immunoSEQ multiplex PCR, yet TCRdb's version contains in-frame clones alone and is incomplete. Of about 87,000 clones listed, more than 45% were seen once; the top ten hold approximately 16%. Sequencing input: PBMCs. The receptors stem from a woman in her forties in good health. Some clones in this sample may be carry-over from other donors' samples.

CDR3 bases: TGTGCCTGGGCACCGGGACTCCGCGGAAACACCATATATTTT. It specifies CAWAPGLRGNTIYF. This sequence joins TRBV30 and TRBJ1-3; perhaps TRBD1 as D (5 bases). The CDR3 loop spans 14 amino acids. Trimming pared 5 bases from V and 4 bases from J, leaving 15 bases between. The germline V gene encodes CDR1 GTSNPN and CDR2 SVGIG (reference sequence).

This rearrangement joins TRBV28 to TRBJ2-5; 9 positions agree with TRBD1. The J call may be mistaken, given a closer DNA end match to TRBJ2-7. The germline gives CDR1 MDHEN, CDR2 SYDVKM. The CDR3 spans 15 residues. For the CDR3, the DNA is TGTGCCAGCAGTTTATTCCTGACAGGGGGGCGCGAGCAGTACTTC. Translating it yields CASSLFLTGGREQYF.

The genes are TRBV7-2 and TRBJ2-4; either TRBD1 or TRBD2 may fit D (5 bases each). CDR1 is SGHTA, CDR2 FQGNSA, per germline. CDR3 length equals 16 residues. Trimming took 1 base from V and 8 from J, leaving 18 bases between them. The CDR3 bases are TGTGCCAGCAGCTTAGGGCATGTCGGGACCGGGGACATTCAGTACTTC. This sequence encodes CASSLGHVGTGDIQYF.

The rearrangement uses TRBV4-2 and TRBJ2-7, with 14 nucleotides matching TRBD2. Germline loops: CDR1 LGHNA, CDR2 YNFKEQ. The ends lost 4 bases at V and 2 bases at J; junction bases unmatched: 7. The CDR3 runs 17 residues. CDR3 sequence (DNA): TGTGCCAGCAGCCCGGGGACTAGCGGGGGAAGTACCTACGAGCAGTACTTC. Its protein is CASSPGTSGGSTYEQYF.

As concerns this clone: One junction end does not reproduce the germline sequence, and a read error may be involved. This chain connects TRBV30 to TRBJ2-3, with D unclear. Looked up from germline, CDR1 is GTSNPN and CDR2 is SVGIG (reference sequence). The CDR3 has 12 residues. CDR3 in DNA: TGTGCCTGGAGCACAAGCACGGATACGCGGTATTTT. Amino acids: CAWSTSTDTRYF. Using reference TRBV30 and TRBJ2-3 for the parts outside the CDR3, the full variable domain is SQTIHQWPATLVQPVGSPLSLECTVEGTSNPNLYWYRQAAGRGLQLLFYSVGIGQISSEVPQNLSASRPQDRQFILSSKKLLLSDSGFYLCAWSTSTDTRYFGPGTRLTVL.

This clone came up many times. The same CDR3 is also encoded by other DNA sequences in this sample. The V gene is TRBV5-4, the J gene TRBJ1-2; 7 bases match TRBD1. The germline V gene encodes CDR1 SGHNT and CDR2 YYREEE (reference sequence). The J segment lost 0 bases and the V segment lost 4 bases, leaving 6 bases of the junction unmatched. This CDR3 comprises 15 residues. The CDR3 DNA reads TGTGCCAGCAGCCTCGGGGACAGAGCTAACTATGGCTACACCTTC. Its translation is CASSLGDRANYGYTF.

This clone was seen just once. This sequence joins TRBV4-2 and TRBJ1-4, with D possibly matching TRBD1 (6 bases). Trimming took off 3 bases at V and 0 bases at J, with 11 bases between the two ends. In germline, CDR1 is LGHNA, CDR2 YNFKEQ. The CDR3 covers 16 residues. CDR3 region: CASSHLGDTTNEKLFF. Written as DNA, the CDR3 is TGTGCCAGCAGCCACCTCGGGGACACAACTAATGAAAAACTGTTTTTT.